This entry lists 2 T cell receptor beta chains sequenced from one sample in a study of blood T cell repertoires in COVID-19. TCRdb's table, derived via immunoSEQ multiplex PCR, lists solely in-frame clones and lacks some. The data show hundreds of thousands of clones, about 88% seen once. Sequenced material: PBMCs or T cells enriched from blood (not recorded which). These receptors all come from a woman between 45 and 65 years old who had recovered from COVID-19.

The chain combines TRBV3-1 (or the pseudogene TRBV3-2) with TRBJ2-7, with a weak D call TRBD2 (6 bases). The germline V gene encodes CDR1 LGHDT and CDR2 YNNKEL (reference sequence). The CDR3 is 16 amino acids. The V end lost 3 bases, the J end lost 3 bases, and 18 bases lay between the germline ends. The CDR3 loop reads CASSHPRQAGGYEQYF. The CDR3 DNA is TGTGCCAGCAGCCACCCCCGGCAAGCCGGGGGCTACGAGCAGTACTTC.

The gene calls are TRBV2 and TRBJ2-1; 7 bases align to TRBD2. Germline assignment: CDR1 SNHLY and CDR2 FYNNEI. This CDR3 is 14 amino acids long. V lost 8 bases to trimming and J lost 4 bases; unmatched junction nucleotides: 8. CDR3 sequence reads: CASGTGGPYNEQFF. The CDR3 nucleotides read TGTGCCAGCGGGACGGGGGGACCGTACAATGAGCAGTTCTTC.